The 30 T cell receptor beta chains below were found in one sample sequenced in a study. TRBV12-4/TRBJ1-2 clonotypes were amplified with adaptor-ligated barcode primers. TCRdb analysed the multiplex PCR reads with MiXCR anew, one entry per CDR3 protein. The table records 130 or so distinct CDR3 sequences, around 12% of them present only once. Source material: memory CD4+ T cells sorted from blood. Subset described: memory CD4+ T cells, CD4+CD45RO+CD25-. These receptors were obtained from a female donor with breast cancer.

This chain connects TRBV12-3 or TRBV12-4 to TRBJ1-2; weak D call: TRBD1 (6 bases). The V end was cut by 6 bases, the J end by 5 bases, with 13 bases between. This CDR3 is 13 amino acids long. The CDR3 loop is CASSSGTIYGYTF. CDR3 nucleotides: TGTGCCAGCAGCTCCGGGACAATTTATGGCTACACCTTC.

This clonotype is large within its sample. The CDR3 here is CASSLGRLDYGYTF. The CDR3 DNA reads as TGTGCCAGCAGTTTAGGCAGACTTGACTATGGCTACACCTTC. The J gene is TRBJ1-2, the V gene TRBV12-3 or TRBV12-4; no firm D call. Trimming removed 1 base from V and 3 bases from J, with 9 bases in between. CDR3 length: 14 amino acids.

The V call is TRBV12-3 or TRBV12-4, the J call TRBJ1-2; possibly TRBD1 for D (6 bases). The V gene lost 0 bases and the J gene lost 6 bases, with 11 bases spanning the gap. The CDR3 extends over 14 amino acids. The chain's CDR3 is CASSLAGTSNGYTF. The CDR3 DNA reads as TGTGCCAGCAGTTTAGCCGGGACAAGTAATGGCTACACCTTC.

This clonotype is labeled as hyperexpanded (1% or more). The V and J genes are TRBV12-3 or TRBV12-4 and TRBJ1-2, with D hard to call. V was clipped by 2 bases and J by 6 bases, with 10 bases between them. CDR3 length equals 13 residues. CDR3 region: CASSLPGWDGYTF. For the CDR3, the DNA is TGTGCCAGCAGTTTACCCGGCTGGGATGGCTACACCTTC.

By share, this clonotype counts as large. The V and J genes are TRBV12-3 or TRBV12-4 and TRBJ1-2; D not certain. Trimming pared 3 bases from V and 0 bases from J, leaving 17 bases between. This CDR3 contains 17 residues. The DNA for the CDR3 is TGTGCCAGCAGTTTCTATTTACAGAGAGATACTAACTATGGCTACACCTTC. This encodes CASSFYLQRDTNYGYTF.

In its sample, this clonotype ranks as medium-sized (0.01 to 0.1%). The rearrangement joins TRBV12-3 or TRBV12-4 to TRBJ1-2; D is ambiguous. The V end lost 1 base, the J end lost 2 bases, and 5 bases lay between the germline ends. This CDR3 is 13 amino acids long. The CDR3 sequence is CASSLGRNYGYTF. In DNA, the CDR3 is TGTGCCAGCAGTTTAGGGCGGAACTATGGCTACACCTTC.

The V and J genes are TRBV12-3 or TRBV12-4 and TRBJ1-2; no firm D call. V was shortened by 3 bases and J by 3 bases, with 5 bases between the two germline ends. The CDR3 loop spans 12 amino acids. The CDR3 loop reads CASSFRHYGYTF. CDR3 DNA: TGTGCCAGCAGTTTCCGTCACTATGGCTACACCTTC.

This sequence joins TRBV12-3 or TRBV12-4 and TRBJ1-2; perhaps TRBD1 as D (5 bases). The length of the CDR3 is 13 residues. V dropped 2 bases and J dropped 5 bases, with 9 bases sitting between them. The CDR3, as DNA: TGTGCCAGCAGTTTACAGGGATGGTATGGCTACACCTTC. The encoded protein is CASSLQGWYGYTF.

The chain employs TRBV12-3 or TRBV12-4 and TRBJ1-2; tentative D call: TRBD1 (6 bases). The CDR3 contains 13 residues. With 8 bases removed from V and 3 bases from J, the gap between germline ends came to 13 bases. Here the CDR3 reads CASWTAGDYGYTF. In DNA form, the CDR3 reads TGTGCCAGCTGGACAGCGGGAGACTATGGCTACACCTTC.

In its sample, this clonotype is medium-sized. The chain joins TRBV12-3 or TRBV12-4 to TRBJ1-2, with D unclear. CDR3 length: 13 amino acids. Between the trimmed V and J ends, which lost 4 bases and 6 bases, there was a span of 12 bases. The CDR3 sequence: CASSYGEADGYTF. The CDR3 region has the DNA TGTGCCAGCAGTTACGGGGAAGCTGATGGCTACACCTTC.

This clonotype is labeled as large. The genes are TRBV12-3 or TRBV12-4 and TRBJ1-2; 7 bases are shared with TRBD1. After removal of 2 bases from V and 7 bases from J, the junction contained 4 bases not matched to a gene. The CDR3 spans 13 residues. CDR3 sequence reads: CASSLTGVTGYTF. As DNA, the CDR3 is TGTGCCAGCAGTTTAACAGGGGTAACTGGCTACACCTTC.

Judged by abundance, this clonotype is hyperexpanded (1% or more). This chain links TRBV12-3 or TRBV12-4 with TRBJ1-2; D gene uncertain. The CDR3 runs 13 residues. V dropped 3 bases and J dropped 4 bases, with 9 bases sitting between them. The CDR3 DNA is TGTGCCAGCAGTTTTCCAGCGTTCTATGGCTACACCTTC. This translates into CASSFPAFYGYTF.

The V gene is TRBV12-3 or TRBV12-4, the J gene TRBJ1-2; 7 nucleotides agree with TRBD1. The V and J ends lost 4 bases and 6 bases, in that order; junction bases with no gene match: 14. CDR3 length: 16 residues. The CDR3 nucleotides are TGTGCCAGCAGTTATTTAGGAGCGACAGGGTGGGATGGCTACACCTTC. This translates into CASSYLGATGWDGYTF.

This clonotype is labeled large. The chain couples TRBV12-3 or TRBV12-4 to TRBJ1-2, with D perhaps matching TRBD1 (6 bases). The CDR3 totals 13 residues. The V end was cut by 6 bases, the J end by 4 bases, with 12 bases between. The CDR3, as DNA: TGTGCCAGCAGCCGGGACAAAAGCTATGGCTACACCTTC. The encoded protein is CASSRDKSYGYTF.

CDR3 region: CASSPGQGLGYTF. The CDR3 DNA reads TGTGCCAGCAGCCCGGGACAGGGTTTAGGCTACACCTTC. J is TRBJ1-2 and V is TRBV12-3 or TRBV12-4, with 9 bases identical to TRBD1. The CDR3 consists of 13 residues. V lost 6 bases, J lost 8 bases, and 7 bases stayed unmatched.

By sample fraction, this clonotype is large. V gene TRBV12-3 or TRBV12-4 combines with J gene TRBJ1-2; weak D call: TRBD1 (6 bases). The length of the CDR3 is 15 residues. Trimming took off 5 bases at V and 3 bases at J, with 16 bases between the two ends. The CDR3 DNA sequence: TGTGCCAGCAGTCCGAGGACAGCGGGAGACTATGGCTACACCTTC. Its translation is CASSPRTAGDYGYTF.

V and J are TRBV12-3 or TRBV12-4 and TRBJ1-2; tentative D call: TRBD1 (6 bases). The V and J ends lost 6 bases and 7 bases respectively, with 15 bases between them. The CDR3 totals 13 residues. The CDR3 loop reads CASRRTVRSGYTF. The CDR3 coding sequence is TGTGCCAGCAGACGGACAGTCCGATCTGGCTACACCTTC.

Judged by abundance, this clonotype is large. The chain joins TRBV12-3 or TRBV12-4 to TRBJ1-2, with a possible D match to TRBD1 (6 bases). V lost 6 bases to trimming and J lost 4 bases, with 18 bases between them. The CDR3 is made up of 15 amino acids. The CDR3 DNA follows: TGTGCCAGCAGCCCCTGCCGACAGGCGTTCTATGGCTACACCTTC. It encodes CASSPCRQAFYGYTF.

Within the sample, this clonotype is large. The genes are TRBV12-5 and TRBJ1-2, with a weak D call TRBD1 (5 bases). Germline V gives CDR1 LGHNT, CDR2 FRNRAP. The CDR3 length is 15 residues. The germline V and J ends were trimmed by 6 bases and 2 bases, with 16 bases remaining between them. The CDR3 region is CASGSGTKENYGYTF. CDR3 bases: TGTGCTAGTGGATCAGGGACGAAAGAGAACTATGGCTACACCTTC.

This clonotype was found a few times. The chain links TRBV12-3 or TRBV12-4 to TRBJ1-2; TRBD1 matches at 9 bases. This CDR3 has 12 residues. Germline trimming cut 8 bases from V and 5 bases from J; bases unmatched to any gene: 3. The chain's CDR3 is CASWTGAYGYTF. CDR3 sequence (DNA): TGTGCCAGCTGGACAGGGGCGTATGGCTACACCTTC.

In its sample, this clonotype ranks as large. The chain employs TRBV12-3 or TRBV12-4 and TRBJ1-2, with D possibly matching TRBD1 (6 bases). The ends were cut back, 5 bases at V and 4 bases at J, with 14 bases in the middle. The CDR3 has 14 amino acids. Written as DNA, the CDR3 is TGTGCCAGCAGTGCCTTTGGGACACCCTATGGCTACACCTTC. Encoded protein: CASSAFGTPYGYTF.

Within the sample, this clonotype is large. The J gene is TRBJ1-2, the V gene TRBV12-3 or TRBV12-4; 8 positions match TRBD1. This CDR3 spans 16 amino acids. Losses at the gene ends were 4 bases for V and 5 bases for J; bases not matched to a gene: 12. The CDR3: CASSYLGATGAYGYTF. The CDR3 DNA reads as TGTGCCAGCAGTTATTTAGGAGCGACAGGGGCGTATGGCTACACCTTC.

This clonotype is deemed large. Here the CDR3 DNA reads TGTGCCAGCAGCAAAGGTGGCAAACCCTATGGCTACACCTTC. Protein sequence: CASSKGGKPYGYTF. The chain uses TRBV12-3 or TRBV12-4 and TRBJ1-2; D remains unclear. Trimming took 6 bases from V and 4 from J, leaving 15 bases between them. The CDR3 spans 14 residues.

This clonotype is labeled large (0.1 to 1%). V usage is TRBV12-3 or TRBV12-4 and J usage is TRBJ1-2; D call uncertain. The CDR3 extends over 10 amino acids. The V end was cut by 1 base, the J end by 7 bases, with 1 base between. The CDR3 sequence: CASSLGGYTF. DNA of the CDR3: TGTGCCAGCAGTTTAGGTGGCTACACCTTC.

This clonotype is labeled medium-sized. The chain is built from TRBV12-3 or TRBV12-4 and TRBJ1-2; no clear D gene. V was clipped by 1 base and J by 2 bases, with 5 bases between them. This CDR3 has 13 amino acids. The CDR3 bases are TGTGCCAGCAGTTTAGGAGGGAACTATGGCTACACCTTC. Its protein product is CASSLGGNYGYTF.

This clonotype ranks as hyperexpanded (1% or more). The chain couples TRBV12-3 or TRBV12-4 to TRBJ1-2, with 8 bases aligning to TRBD1. This CDR3 region has 12 residues. Trimming removed 7 bases from V and 8 bases from J; junction bases left unmatched: 6. CDR3 in amino acids: CASTPDRDGYTF. The CDR3, as DNA: TGTGCCAGCACCCCGGACAGGGACGGCTACACCTTC.

CDR3 sequence: CASSRPGGPYGYTF. The CDR3 nucleotides are TGTGCCAGCAGTCGACCAGGCGGCCCATATGGCTACACCTTC. V is TRBV12-3 or TRBV12-4 and J is TRBJ1-2; no firm D call. CDR3 length: 14 amino acids. V was pared by 5 bases and J by 5 bases, with 15 bases between.

This clonotype was detected once. This chain uses TRBV12-3 or TRBV12-4 with TRBJ1-2, with D perhaps matching TRBD1 (5 bases). This CDR3 contains 15 residues. V shed 2 bases and J shed 8 bases, with 18 bases lying between them. CDR3 loop: CASSLWGQGGKGYTF. In DNA form, the CDR3 reads TGTGCCAGCAGTTTATGGGGCCAGGGTGGTAAAGGCTACACCTTC.

This clonotype was recorded at least ten times. This chain uses TRBV12-3 or TRBV12-4 with TRBJ1-2; TRBD1 aligns across 9 bases. CDR3 size: 14 residues. The ends lost 4 bases at V and 6 bases at J; junction bases unmatched: 6. The CDR3 region is CASSSGTGRDGYTF. CDR3 nucleotide sequence: TGTGCCAGCAGTTCCGGGACAGGGCGGGATGGCTACACCTTC.

V gene TRBV12-3 or TRBV12-4 combines with J gene TRBJ1-2, with D unclear. The CDR3 runs 13 residues. Trimming left V 6 bases short and J 0 bases short, with 8 bases between. As DNA, the CDR3 is TGTGCCAGCAGGCGACCTTCTAACTATGGCTACACCTTC. It is translated as CASRRPSNYGYTF.